This entry describes one T cell receptor (beta chain). V dropped 5 bases and J dropped 2 bases, with 13 bases sitting between them. The CDR3 covers 15 residues. Germline V gene data show CDR1 as SGHTA and CDR2 as FQGNSA. The PCR had 60 Vbeta and 13 Jbeta primers. Clones were sequenced by immunoSEQ multiplex PCR, and TCRdb holds only the in-frame ones, with some missing. There are around 90,000 clones in the sample; about nine tenths occur only once, and approximately 9.2% lies in the top ten. The data stem from a study of cytomegalovirus exposure and HLA in healthy donors. The V gene is TRBV7-2, the J gene TRBJ2-4; possibly TRBD2 for D (6 bases). Sample: PBMCs. The receptor was derived from a young man in good health and CMV-seropositive. The CDR3 loop is CASSTYRTTKNIQYF. The CDR3, as DNA: TGTGCCAGCAGCACCTACCGGACTACCAAAAACATTCAGTACTTC.